The next 30 T cell receptor beta chains were all read from a single sample in a study of T cell changes during pregnancy in multiple sclerosis. Profiling relied on immunoSEQ multiplex PCR, and the TCRdb table lists in-frame clones only, not all of them. This sample yields 33,000 or so clones, of which approximately 92% are seen a single time; about 0.45% belongs to the top ten. Sequencing used CD4+ T cells from peripheral blood mononuclear cells, obtained in the third trimester of pregnancy. Every receptor here comes from a female donor in good health, enrolled as a control in a pregnancy study.

Here the CDR3 DNA reads TGCGCCAGCGCCAGGACTCGGTTAGAAAAACTGTTTTTT. It is translated as CASARTRLEKLFF. This sequence joins TRBV4-1 and TRBJ1-4; D not resolved. This CDR3 has 13 residues. Germline V lookup: CDR1 MGHRA, CDR2 YSYEKL. Trimming pared 8 bases from V and 8 bases from J, leaving 15 bases between.

The CDR3 sequence is CASSFSGTQNEQFF. The CDR3 DNA reads as TGTGCCAGCAGCTTTTCCGGGACTCAGAATGAGCAGTTCTTC. The rearrangement links TRBV7-9 to TRBJ2-1, with D possibly being TRBD2 (6 bases). Per the germline V gene, CDR1 is SEHNR and CDR2 is FQNEAQ (reference sequence). V lost 3 bases to trimming and J lost 7 bases, with 13 bases between them. CDR3 length: 14 residues. The variable domain in full, completed from reference TRBV7-9 and TRBJ2-1, reads DTGVSQNPRHKITKRGQNVTFRCDPISEHNRLYWYRQTLGQGPEFLTYFQNEAQLEKSRLLSDRFSAERPKGSFSTLEIQRTEQGDSAMYLCASSFSGTQNEQFFGPGTRLTVL.

V is TRBV6-6 and J is TRBJ1-2, with D unresolved. The CDR3 runs 13 residues. The ends were cut back, 4 bases at V and 2 bases at J, with 8 bases in the middle. Germline V gene sequence: CDR1 MNHNY, CDR2 SVGAGI (reference sequence). CDR3 loop: CASSSWPNYGYTF. The CDR3 nucleotides read TGTGCCAGCAGTTCGTGGCCCAACTATGGCTACACCTTC.

V gene TRBV28 combines with J gene TRBJ2-3; 11 nucleotides align to TRBD1. CDR1 MDHEN and CDR2 SYDVKM come from the germline V gene. V shed 6 bases, J shed 2 bases, and the junction held 13 bases outside the gene matches. The CDR3 length is 18 residues. The CDR3 DNA sequence: TGTGCCAGCAGAACGATCCGGGACAGGGGGGGAGACACAGATACGCAGTATTTT. This gives the protein CASRTIRDRGGDTDTQYF. Supplemented by reference TRBV28 and TRBJ2-3, the full variable domain reads DVKVTQSSRYLVKRTGEKVFLECVQDMDHENMFWYRQDPGLGLRLIYFSYDVKMKEKGDIPEGYSVSREKKERFSLILESASTNQTSMYLCASRTIRDRGGDTDTQYFGPGTRLTVL.

The chain joins TRBV9 to TRBJ2-2; D is perhaps TRBD2 (5 bases). The CDR3 contains 15 residues. Germline V CDR1 and CDR2: SGDLS, YYNGEE. V lost 2 bases and J 6 bases, leaving 14 bases between the germline ends. The CDR3 bases are TGTGCCAGCAGCGTTGTGGACCGAGCGGCCGGGGAGCTGTTTTTT. This gives the protein CASSVVDRAAGELFF.

The CDR3, as DNA: TGTGCCACTGTCCGGGGAGCTTCGTACGAGCAGTACTTC. It translates to CATVRGASYEQYF. The chain combines TRBV6-6 with TRBJ2-7; TRBD2 is a possible D gene (5 bases). Germline CDR1 MNHNY, CDR2 SVGAGI (reference sequence). Trimming took 10 bases from V and 4 from J, leaving 17 bases between them. This CDR3 region has 13 residues.

The V gene is TRBV19, the J gene TRBJ2-7, with 7 bases identical to TRBD1. Germline loops: CDR1 LNHDA, CDR2 SQIVND (reference sequence). There are 13 residues in the CDR3. After removal of 3 bases from V and 6 bases from J, the junction contained 5 bases not matched to a gene. CDR3 loop: CASSISAGGEQYF. In DNA form, the CDR3 reads TGTGCCAGTAGTATCTCCGCAGGGGGCGAGCAGTACTTC.

This chain links TRBV6-5 with TRBJ2-5, with TRBD2 identical over 7 bases. Germline CDR1 is MNHEY and CDR2 is SVGAGI. CDR3 length: 14 residues. J lost 2 bases, V lost 6 bases, and 6 bases had no gene match. CDR3 nucleotides: TGTGCCAGCAGGACGGGGGGAACACAAGAGACCCAGTACTTC. It translates to CASRTGGTQETQYF.

The chain is built from TRBV7-3 and TRBJ1-1; TRBD1 matches at 8 bases. Per the germline V gene, CDR1 is SGHTA and CDR2 is FQGTGA. The CDR3 extends over 14 amino acids. Trimming cost V 4 bases and J 4 bases; bases outside gene matches: 5. Here the CDR3 DNA reads TGTGCCAGCAGCTCACAGGGGGTTGGCACTGAAGCTTTCTTT. It encodes CASSSQGVGTEAFF.

This rearrangement joins TRBV5-1 to TRBJ2-7; 8 nucleotides align to TRBD1. Germline trimming cut 2 bases from V and 2 bases from J; bases unmatched to any gene: 9. The CDR3 spans 16 residues. Germline-derived CDR1 and CDR2 are SGHRS and YFSETQ. The CDR3 here is CASSLKTGANAYEQYF. The CDR3 nucleotides read TGCGCCAGCAGCTTAAAGACAGGGGCAAACGCCTACGAGCAGTACTTC. The entire variable domain, with the rest obtained from reference TRBV5-1 and TRBJ2-7, is as follows: KAGVTQTPRYLIKTRGQQVTLSCSPISGHRSVSWYQQTPGQGLQFLFEYFSETQRNKGNFPGRFSGRQFSNSRSEMNVSTLELGDSALYLCASSLKTGANAYEQYFGPGTRLTVT.

This sequence joins TRBV9 and TRBJ2-1; 8 nucleotides agree with TRBD2. Germline CDR1 and CDR2: SGDLS and YYNGEE. The CDR3 consists of 15 residues. The trim removed 1 base at V and 6 bases at J, leaving 6 bases unmatched. CDR3 DNA sequence: TGTGCCAGCAGCGTAAACAGCGGGGGTTCCAATGAGCAGTTCTTC. It yields the protein CASSVNSGGSNEQFF.

The chain is built from TRBV4-3 and TRBJ1-3; D is unresolved. Germline V gene sequence: CDR1 LGHNA, CDR2 YSLEER. The CDR3 spans 15 residues. V gave up 0 bases and J gave up 1 base, with 7 bases separating them. The CDR3 DNA is TGCGCCAGCAGCCAAGAATTCGGGTCTGGAAACACCATATATTTT. Its protein is CASSQEFGSGNTIYF.

The rearrangement joins TRBV6-5 to TRBJ2-3, with 9 bases lining up with TRBD1. Trimming took 6 bases from V and 10 from J; bases not matched to a gene: 11. Germline V lookup: CDR1 MNHEY, CDR2 SVGAGI. The CDR3 covers 14 residues. CDR3 DNA: TGTGCCAGCAGAATAGACCCCCGGGACAGGGCGCAGTATTTT. Encoded protein: CASRIDPRDRAQYF.

This sequence joins TRBV5-1 and TRBJ2-1; 8 bases are shared with TRBD2. Unmatched junction bases numbered 3, after V lost 0 bases and J lost 4 bases. Germline CDR1 reads SGHRS; CDR2 reads YFSETQ. This CDR3 has 15 amino acids. CDR3 DNA: TGCGCCAGCAGCTTGGCCGGGGGGGCGTACAATGAGCAGTTCTTC. It translates to CASSLAGGAYNEQFF.

The rearrangement uses TRBV6-5 and TRBJ1-2; 8 positions agree with TRBD1. CDR1 is MNHEY and CDR2 is SVGAGI in the germline V gene. CDR3 length: 16 residues. The junction had 7 bases not matched to a gene; V was cut back by 0 bases and J by 4 bases. The CDR3 here is CASSYSPGGAGYGYTF. CDR3 in DNA: TGTGCCAGCAGTTACTCGCCAGGGGGCGCAGGCTATGGCTACACCTTC.

The chain employs TRBV5-4 and TRBJ2-3; 10 nucleotides align to TRBD2. The CDR3 has 16 amino acids. Trimming cost V 0 bases and J 1 base; bases outside gene matches: 2. The germline CDR1 and CDR2 sequences are SGHNT and YYREEE (reference sequence). CDR3 coding DNA: TGTGCCAGCAGCTTGGGACTAGCGGGCGGCACAGATACGCAGTATTTT. Translation: CASSLGLAGGTDTQYF.

The chain couples TRBV7-6 to TRBJ1-1; 11 positions match TRBD1. CDR1 and CDR2 from the germline V gene are SGHVS and FNYEAQ. The trim removed 5 bases at V and 5 bases at J, leaving 13 bases unmatched. The CDR3 spans 17 residues. CDR3 bases: TGTGCCAGCAGCCCGACCCAGGACAGGGGGCTTGATACTGAAGCTTTCTTT. This translates into CASSPTQDRGLDTEAFF.

The chain recombines TRBV4-2 with TRBJ1-1, with D perhaps TRBD1 (5 bases). CDR1 LGHNA and CDR2 YNFKEQ come from the germline V gene. Trimming left V 1 base short and J 11 bases short, with 14 bases between. The CDR3 runs 13 residues. CDR3 loop: CASSQVTAGGAFF. The CDR3 nucleotides read TGTGCCAGCAGCCAAGTGACAGCGGGGGGGGCTTTCTTT.

J is TRBJ2-1 and V is TRBV9; tentative D call: TRBD2 (7 bases). V was clipped by 3 bases and J by 1 base, with 20 bases between them. CDR1 SGDLS and CDR2 YYNGEE come from the germline V gene. This CDR3 region has 18 residues. This chain's CDR3 is CASSASLVAGASYNEQFF. CDR3 nucleotides: TGTGCCAGCAGCGCATCCCTAGTTGCGGGGGCTTCCTACAATGAGCAGTTCTTC.

The chain uses TRBV15 and TRBJ1-2, with D uncertain. Germline CDR1 is LNHNV and CDR2 is YYDKDF (reference sequence). The CDR3 extends over 13 amino acids. The V and J ends lost 4 bases and 7 bases respectively, with 13 bases between them. DNA for the CDR3: TGTGCCACCAGCACCCGTCCGAGGGCTGGCTACACCTTC. Its protein is CATSTRPRAGYTF.

The chain links TRBV6-5 to TRBJ1-1; D possibly corresponds to TRBD1 (6 bases). CDR1 is MNHEY, CDR2 SVGAGI, per germline. Trimming removed 4 bases from V and 1 base from J, with 13 bases in between. This CDR3 has 15 residues. In nucleotides, the CDR3 is TGTGCCAGCAGTTCGGGGGGCCTTTCGAACACTGAAGCTTTCTTT. Translated, it gives CASSSGGLSNTEAFF.

This chain links TRBV7-2 with TRBJ1-5, with 7 bases matching TRBD1. Germline trimming cut 1 base from V and 9 bases from J; bases unmatched to any gene: 9. The CDR3 covers 15 residues. Germline V gives CDR1 SGHTA, CDR2 FQGNSA. As DNA, the CDR3 is TGTGCCAGCAGCTTAGGAGGGACAGCCCCCCGGCCCCAGCATTTT. It encodes CASSLGGTAPRPQHF.

This chain uses TRBV7-2 with TRBJ2-5; no definite D call. CDR3 size: 11 residues. CDR1 is SGHTA, CDR2 FQGNSA, per germline. The ends were cut back, 5 bases at V and 3 bases at J, with 4 bases in the middle. CDR3 bases: TGTGCCAGCAGCCCAAAAGAGACCCAGTACTTC. Protein product: CASSPKETQYF.

The J gene is TRBJ2-1, the V gene TRBV6-5; 7 nucleotides line up with TRBD2. Trimming cost V 9 bases and J 12 bases; bases outside gene matches: 8. This CDR3 is 11 amino acids long. Germline CDR1 and CDR2: MNHEY and SVGAGI. CDR3 nucleotides: TGTGCCAGTTCGGGGGGTCTCGCGCAGTTCTTC. It codes for CASSGGLAQFF.

The V gene is TRBV19, the J gene TRBJ1-1, with a possible D match to TRBD1 (5 bases). Germline lookup yields CDR1 LNHDA and CDR2 SQIVND (reference sequence). V lost 2 bases to trimming and J lost 5 bases, with 12 bases between them. This CDR3 spans 14 amino acids. CDR3 bases: TGTGCCAGTAGTATAAGTAACAGGAAAACTGAAGCTTTCTTT. It specifies CASSISNRKTEAFF.

The sample holds one count of this clone. The rearrangement joins TRBV2 to TRBJ1-3; D remains ambiguous. The ends were cut back, 5 bases at V and 5 bases at J, with 13 bases in the middle. This CDR3 spans 14 amino acids. Germline V gene lookup returns CDR1 SNHLY and CDR2 FYNNEI. This CDR3 reads CASSPGQARNTIYF. The CDR3, as DNA: TGTGCCAGCAGTCCAGGCCAGGCTAGAAACACCATATATTTT.

This clone was picked up a small number of times. The rearrangement links TRBV7-2 to TRBJ1-2, with a weak D call TRBD1 (6 bases). V was clipped by 1 base and J by 1 base, with 16 bases between them. CDR1 SGHTA and CDR2 FQGNSA come from the germline V gene. The CDR3 extends over 17 amino acids. CDR3 region: CASSLGGTGTRNYGYTF. CDR3 DNA: TGTGCCAGCAGCTTAGGCGGTACAGGGACCCGTAACTATGGCTACACCTTC.

V and J are TRBV7-2 and TRBJ1-2, with 7 bases lining up with TRBD1. CDR1 is SGHTA, CDR2 FQGNSA, per germline. The CDR3 totals 14 residues. The junction had 9 bases not matched to a gene; V was cut back by 5 bases and J by 6 bases. The CDR3 here is CASSPETGWHGYTF. The CDR3 nucleotides are TGTGCCAGCAGCCCGGAGACAGGGTGGCATGGCTACACCTTC.

The rearrangement uses TRBV7-2 and TRBJ1-4; TRBD1 aligns across 8 bases. V lost 5 bases, J lost 4 bases, and 6 bases stayed unmatched. The CDR3 totals 15 residues. Per germline, CDR1 SGHTA and CDR2 FQGNSA. DNA of the CDR3: TGTGCCAGCAGCGTCCGACAGGGGTTTAATGAAAAACTGTTTTTT. Translation: CASSVRQGFNEKLFF.

CDR3: CASSGSRGGYNEQFF. CDR3 sequence (DNA): TGTGCCAGCAGCGGTAGCCGGGGGGGATACAATGAGCAGTTCTTC. The chain has TRBV11-3 and TRBJ2-1, with TRBD2 matching over 8 bases. The CDR3 runs 15 residues. Germline CDR1 reads SGHNT; CDR2 reads YENEEA. Unmatched junction bases numbered 7, after V lost 5 bases and J lost 4 bases. Full variable domain (rest looked up from reference TRBV11-3 and TRBJ2-1): EAGVVQSPRYKIIEKKQPVAFWCNPISGHNTLYWYLQNLGQGPELLIRYENEEAVDDSQLPKDRFSAERLKGVDSTLKIQPAELGDSAVYLCASSGSRGGYNEQFFGPGTRLTVL.